These 19 T cell receptor beta chains were sequenced from one sample in a study of molecular identifiers for immune sequencing clone quantification. TCRdb itself ran the PCR reads through MiXCR, one entry per CDR3 protein. The repertoire has 550,000 to 750,000 distinct CDR3 sequences, just under 20% of them found once; the top ten carry roughly 0.9%. The sequenced material came from naive CD8+ T cells from blood, with Jurkat cell RNA spiked in. The subset denotes: FACS-sorted CD8+CD4-CCR7+CD45RA+ naive T cells. These TCRs come from a human donor in good health. Some libraries in this study had Jurkat cell RNA spiked in.

In the case of this clonotype: The junction differs from germline at one of its ends, possibly a read error. The V and J genes are TRBV11-2 and TRBJ2-1; 8 bases are a match to TRBD2. CDR1 and CDR2 (germline): SGHAT, FQNNGV. This CDR3 contains 14 residues. The CDR3: CASSPAGVYNEQLF. As DNA, the CDR3 is TGTGCCAGCAGCCCAGCGGGAGTCTACAATGAGCAGCTCTTC.

This clonotype was detected many times. The chain couples TRBV28 to TRBJ2-3; a weak D match, TRBD2 (6 bases). The germline V and J ends were trimmed by 4 bases and 7 bases, with 30 bases remaining between them. The CDR3 is 19 amino acids. The germline V gene encodes CDR1 MDHEN and CDR2 SYDVKM. The CDR3 DNA reads TGTGCCAGCAGTTCTAGCTCGATTCGGACTACCACCCGCGGGAATACGCAGTATTTT. Its translation: CASSSSSIRTTTRGNTQYF.

This clonotype was counted a few times. The chain recombines TRBV4-1 with TRBJ2-7; D might be TRBD2 (6 bases). V was cut by 3 bases and J by 1 base, with 16 bases left in between. The CDR3 contains 16 residues. Looked up from germline, CDR1 is MGHRA and CDR2 is YSYEKL. The DNA for the CDR3 is TGCGCCAGCAGCCAGGCCCCCGTTGGGGGGTCCTACGAGCAGTACTTC. This sequence encodes CASSQAPVGGSYEQYF.

This clonotype has ten or more counts. The rearrangement links TRBV13 to TRBJ1-3; D is unclear. The CDR3 covers 16 residues. CDR1 is PRHDT and CDR2 is FYEKMQ in the germline V gene (reference sequence). The V end was cut by 3 bases, the J end by 0 bases, with 12 bases between. The CDR3 is CASSFSQLYSGNTIYF. CDR3 sequence (DNA): TGTGCCAGCAGCTTCTCACAGTTATACTCTGGAAACACCATATATTTT. Complete variable domain (other parts from reference TRBV13 and TRBJ1-3): AAGVIQSPRHLIKEKRETATLKCYPIPRHDTVYWYQQGPGQDPQFLISFYEKMQSDKGSIPDRFSAQQFSDYHSELNMSSLELGDSALYFCASSFSQLYSGNTIYFGEGSWLTVV.

In the case of this clonotype: At one of its ends the junction is not consistent with the germline gene, which may arise from a read error. V is TRBV30 and J is TRBJ2-1; a weak D match, TRBD1 (5 bases). Per germline, CDR1 GTSNPN and CDR2 SVGIG (reference sequence). This CDR3 spans 13 amino acids. The DNA of the CDR3 is TGTGCCTGGAGTCTCACAGGATCCAATGAGCAGTCCTTC. Translating gives CAWSLTGSNEQSF.

With regard to this clonotype: A much larger clone differs from this one at a single base, so this may be a read error. The V gene is TRBV5-6, the J gene TRBJ2-5; D is possibly TRBD1 or TRBD2 (5 bases each). CDR1 SGHDT and CDR2 YYEEEE come from the germline V gene. Trimming cost V 0 bases and J 5 bases, with 11 bases left between them. The CDR3 has 14 residues. As DNA, the CDR3 is TGTGCCAGCAGCTTGGCCTCGTGGGGGGAGACCCAGTACTTC. Its protein is CASSLASWGETQYF. The full variable domain, rest sourced from reference TRBV5-6 and TRBJ2-5, is DAGVTQSPTHLIKTRGQQVTLRCSPKSGHDTVSWYQQALGQGPQFIFQYYEEEERQRGNFPDRFSGHQFPNYSSELNVNALLLGDSALYLCASSLASWGETQYFGPGTRLLVL.

The table lists this clonotype with many counts. The V and J genes are TRBV5-1 and TRBJ2-3; D call uncertain. The V end lost 0 bases, the J end lost 3 bases, and 5 bases lay between the germline ends. CDR1 and CDR2 (germline): SGHRS, YFSETQ. The CDR3 is 13 residues long. This CDR3 reads CASSLDGTDTQYF. CDR3 nucleotide sequence: TGCGCCAGCAGCTTGGACGGAACAGATACGCAGTATTTT.

This clonotype was observed at least ten times. This chain uses TRBV2 with TRBJ2-3; 9 bases are a match to TRBD2. Trimming cost V 6 bases and J 2 bases; bases outside gene matches: 6. The CDR3 spans 15 residues. Germline CDR1 reads SNHLY; CDR2 reads FYNNEI. Here the CDR3 DNA reads TGTGCCAGCAGAAAGACTAGCGGCCTCACAGATACGCAGTATTTT. As protein: CASRKTSGLTDTQYF.

This clonotype was picked up many times. The chain couples TRBV27 to TRBJ1-1; weak D call: TRBD1 (5 bases). This CDR3 is built from 17 residues. V lost 5 bases to trimming and J lost 1 base, with 20 bases between them. Germline V gene sequence: CDR1 MNHEY, CDR2 SMNVEV (reference sequence). In DNA, the CDR3 is TGTGCCAGCAGTGCAACCGCCCGCCGGGGCCAGAACACTGAAGCTTTCTTT. This encodes CASSATARRGQNTEAFF.

This clonotype was detected only a few times. At one end, the junction sequence differs from germline, possibly due to a read error. The rearrangement uses TRBV7-8 and TRBJ2-7; D remains unclear. Germline-derived CDR1 and CDR2 are SGHVS and FQNEAQ. This CDR3 is built from 12 residues. CDR3 sequence reads: CASSFGGYGQYF. The CDR3 coding sequence is TGTGCCAGCAGCTTTGGCGGCTACGGGCAGTACTTC.

For this clonotype: With a much larger clone just one base away, this may be a read error. CDR3 loop: CASSFSGVATGELSF. CDR3 nucleotides: TGTGCCAGCAGCTTCTCAGGGGTGGCAACCGGGGAGCTGTCTTTT. The V call is TRBV7-9, the J call TRBJ2-2; possible D gene TRBD1, 6 bases. CDR3 size: 15 residues. The germline gives CDR1 SEHNR, CDR2 FQNEAQ (reference sequence). The variable domain in full, with the rest retrieved from reference TRBV7-9 and TRBJ2-2, is DTGVSQNPRHKITKRGQNVTFRCDPISEHNRLYWYRQTLGQGPEFLTYFQNEAQLEKSRLLSDRFSAERPKGSFSTLEIQRTEQGDSAMYLCASSFSGVATGELSFGEGSRLTVL.

There are many counts of this clonotype. This rearrangement joins TRBV25-1 to TRBJ2-7; D is uncertain. Trimming took off 3 bases at V and 5 bases at J, with 11 bases between the two ends. The CDR3 covers 13 residues. Germline CDR1 MGHDK, CDR2 SYGVNS. The CDR3 nucleotides read TGTGCCAGCAGTGACTATAAGAGCAACGAGCAGTACTTC. Translating it yields CASSDYKSNEQYF.

The chain employs TRBV6-2 or TRBV6-3 and TRBJ1-4, with D maybe TRBD1 (6 bases). The CDR3 extends over 15 amino acids. V lost 8 bases, J lost 8 bases, and 21 bases lay in between. The germline gives CDR1 MNHEY, CDR2 SVGEGT. CDR3 sequence: CASGSFGGREEKLFF. CDR3 nucleotide sequence: TGTGCCAGCGGTTCCTTCGGGGGCCGGGAAGAAAAACTGTTTTTT.

The table lists this clonotype with many counts. This sequence joins TRBV12-3 or TRBV12-4 and TRBJ2-5, with D perhaps TRBD2 (6 bases). The V end was cut by 3 bases, the J end by 3 bases, with 8 bases between. The CDR3 consists of 13 residues. For the CDR3, the DNA is TGTGCCAGCAGTTTTACGGGGGAAGAGACCCAGTACTTC. Translated: CASSFTGEETQYF.

The sample holds many counts of this clonotype. CDR3 DNA sequence: TGCGCCAGCAGCCCTCTTTTGGATCAGCCCCAGCATTTT. As protein: CASSPLLDQPQHF. This sequence joins TRBV4-1 and TRBJ1-5; D ambiguous. The V gene lost 4 bases and the J gene lost 5 bases, with 9 bases spanning the gap. CDR3 length equals 13 residues. Germline V gene lookup returns CDR1 MGHRA and CDR2 YSYEKL.

The V and J genes are TRBV5-5 and TRBJ1-4, with 7 bases fitting TRBD1. V dropped 0 bases and J dropped 8; count of bases not matched to a gene: 7. CDR3 length: 15 amino acids. The germline gives CDR1 SGHKS, CDR2 YYEKEE (reference sequence). The CDR3 is CASSLGQGVQEKLFF. The CDR3 DNA reads as TGTGCCAGCAGCTTGGGACAGGGCGTTCAAGAAAAACTGTTTTTT.

This clonotype was seen ten or more times. The chain employs TRBV29-1 and TRBJ2-1, with D possibly matching TRBD2 (7 bases). Germline CDR1 is SQVTM and CDR2 is ANQGSEA. The CDR3 is 12 residues long. V was trimmed by 5 bases and J by 8 bases, leaving 13 bases between them. The CDR3 sequence: CSVRGAWDEQFF. CDR3 DNA sequence: TGCAGCGTTCGGGGGGCCTGGGATGAGCAGTTCTTC.

This clonotype has only a few counts. This rearrangement joins TRBV19 to TRBJ2-7; TRBD1 might be the D (5 bases). V dropped 3 bases and J dropped 3 bases, with 15 bases sitting between them. CDR3 length equals 15 residues. CDR1 is LNHDA and CDR2 is SQIVND in the germline V gene (reference sequence). The CDR3 DNA is TGTGCCAGTAGTATGAATAGGGGTCCCTACTACGAGCAGTACTTC. It encodes CASSMNRGPYYEQYF.

This clonotype was counted many times. The V call is TRBV20-1, the J call TRBJ2-7, with TRBD1 identical over 7 bases. The V gene's germline CDR1 is DFQATT and CDR2 SNEGSKA (reference sequence). CDR3 length: 13 residues. The trim removed 6 bases at V and 2 bases at J, leaving 7 bases unmatched. CDR3 sequence reads: CSATGTETYEQYF. The CDR3, as DNA: TGCAGTGCAACCGGGACAGAGACCTACGAGCAGTACTTC.